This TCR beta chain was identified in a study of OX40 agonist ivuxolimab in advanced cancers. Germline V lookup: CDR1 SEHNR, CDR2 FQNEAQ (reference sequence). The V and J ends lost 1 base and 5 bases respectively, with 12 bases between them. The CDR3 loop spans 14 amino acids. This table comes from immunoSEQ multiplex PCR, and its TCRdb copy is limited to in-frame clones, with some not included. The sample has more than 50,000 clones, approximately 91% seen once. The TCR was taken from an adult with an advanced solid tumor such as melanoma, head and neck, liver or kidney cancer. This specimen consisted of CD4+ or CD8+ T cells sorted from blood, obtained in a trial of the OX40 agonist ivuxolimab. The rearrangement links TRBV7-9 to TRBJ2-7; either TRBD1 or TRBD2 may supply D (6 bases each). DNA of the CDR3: TGTGCCAGCAGCTTAGGCTGGGGGGCGGACGAGCAGTACTTC. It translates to CASSLGWGADEQYF.